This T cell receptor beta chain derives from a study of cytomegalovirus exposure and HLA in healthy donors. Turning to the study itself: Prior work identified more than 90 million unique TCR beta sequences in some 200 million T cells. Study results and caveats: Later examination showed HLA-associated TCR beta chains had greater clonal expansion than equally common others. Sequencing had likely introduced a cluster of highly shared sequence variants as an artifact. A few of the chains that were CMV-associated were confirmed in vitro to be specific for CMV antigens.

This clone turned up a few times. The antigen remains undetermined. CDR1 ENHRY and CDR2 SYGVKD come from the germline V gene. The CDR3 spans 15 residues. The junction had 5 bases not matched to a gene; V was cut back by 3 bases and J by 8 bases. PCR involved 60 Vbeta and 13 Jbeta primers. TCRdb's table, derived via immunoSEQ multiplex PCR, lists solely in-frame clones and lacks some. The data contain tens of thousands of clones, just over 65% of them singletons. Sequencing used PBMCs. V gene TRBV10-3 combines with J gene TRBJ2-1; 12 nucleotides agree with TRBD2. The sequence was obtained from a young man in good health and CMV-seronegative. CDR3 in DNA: TGTGCCATCAGTGATCTAGCGGGGGGGCGTTATGAGCAGTTCTTC. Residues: CAISDLAGGRYEQFF.